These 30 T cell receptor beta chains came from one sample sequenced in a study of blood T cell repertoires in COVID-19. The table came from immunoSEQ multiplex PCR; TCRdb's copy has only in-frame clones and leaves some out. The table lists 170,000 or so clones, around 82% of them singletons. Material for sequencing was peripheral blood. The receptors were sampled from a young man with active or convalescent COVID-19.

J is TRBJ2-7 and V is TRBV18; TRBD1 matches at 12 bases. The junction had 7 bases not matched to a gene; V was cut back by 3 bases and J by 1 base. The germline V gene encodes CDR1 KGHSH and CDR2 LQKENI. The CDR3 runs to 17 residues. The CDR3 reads CASSPKGQGARSYEQYF. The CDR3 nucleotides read TGTGCCAGCTCACCCAAGGGACAGGGGGCAAGGTCCTACGAGCAGTACTTC.

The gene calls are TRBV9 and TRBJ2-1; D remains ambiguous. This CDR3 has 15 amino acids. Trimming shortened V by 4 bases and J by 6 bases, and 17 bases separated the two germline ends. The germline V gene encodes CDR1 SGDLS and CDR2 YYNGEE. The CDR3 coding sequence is TGTGCCAGCAGCATTCTAGATGAGAAATCCAATGAGCAGTTCTTC. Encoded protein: CASSILDEKSNEQFF.

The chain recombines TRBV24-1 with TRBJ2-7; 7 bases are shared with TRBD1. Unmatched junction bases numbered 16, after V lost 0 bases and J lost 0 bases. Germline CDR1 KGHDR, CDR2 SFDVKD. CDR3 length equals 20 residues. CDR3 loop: CATSDLQGLGGDRPSYEQYF. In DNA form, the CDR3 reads TGTGCCACCAGTGATTTGCAAGGGCTGGGTGGGGACAGACCCTCCTACGAGCAGTACTTC.

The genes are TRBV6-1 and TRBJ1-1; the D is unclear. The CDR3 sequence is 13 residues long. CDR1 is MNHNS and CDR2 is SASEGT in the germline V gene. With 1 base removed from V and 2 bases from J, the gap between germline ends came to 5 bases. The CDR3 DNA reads TGTGCCAGCAGTGAAGATAGTAACACTGAAGCTTTCTTT. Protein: CASSEDSNTEAFF.

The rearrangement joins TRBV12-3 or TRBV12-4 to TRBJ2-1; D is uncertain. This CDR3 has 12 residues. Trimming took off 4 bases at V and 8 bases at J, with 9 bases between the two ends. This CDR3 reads CASSSAEHEQFF. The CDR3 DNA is TGTGCCAGCAGTTCCGCGGAACATGAGCAGTTCTTC.

CDR3: CSVTRQGGGFGANVLTF. The CDR3 DNA reads TGCAGCGTTACCCGACAGGGGGGCGGATTCGGGGCCAACGTCCTGACTTTC. V is TRBV29-1 and J is TRBJ2-6; TRBD1 aligns across 9 bases. Losses at the gene ends were 5 bases for V and 4 bases for J; bases not matched to a gene: 12. The CDR3 runs to 17 residues. The germline V gene encodes CDR1 SQVTM and CDR2 ANQGSEA. Variable domain in full (rest from reference TRBV29-1 and TRBJ2-6): SAVISQKPSRDICQRGTSLTIQCQVDSQVTMMFWYRQQPGQSLTLIATANQGSEATYESGFVIDKFPISRPNLTFSTLTVSNMSPEDSSIYLCSVTRQGGGFGANVLTFGAGSRLTVL.

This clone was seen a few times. This CDR3 is CASSQELAQTYNEQFF. The CDR3 DNA reads TGTGCCAGCAGCCAAGAGCTAGCCCAAACCTACAATGAGCAGTTCTTC. The rearrangement links TRBV3-1 (or the pseudogene TRBV3-2) to TRBJ2-1; D is possibly TRBD2 (5 bases). Trimming left V 0 bases short and J 2 bases short, with 11 bases between. CDR1 LGHDT and CDR2 YNNKEL come from the germline V gene (reference sequence). The CDR3 consists of 16 residues.

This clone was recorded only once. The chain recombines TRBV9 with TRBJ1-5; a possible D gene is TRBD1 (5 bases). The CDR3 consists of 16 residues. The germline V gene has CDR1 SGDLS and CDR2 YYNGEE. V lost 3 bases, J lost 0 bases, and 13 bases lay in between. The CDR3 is CASSAWGIYSNQPQHF. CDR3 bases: TGTGCCAGCAGCGCCTGGGGCATCTATAGCAATCAGCCCCAGCATTTT.

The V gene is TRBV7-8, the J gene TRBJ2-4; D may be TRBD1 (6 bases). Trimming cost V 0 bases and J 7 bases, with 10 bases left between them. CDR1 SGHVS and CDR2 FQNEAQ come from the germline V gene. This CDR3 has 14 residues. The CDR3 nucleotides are TGTGCCAGCAGCTTAGCCACAAGGGGGAACATTCAGTACTTC. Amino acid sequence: CASSLATRGNIQYF.

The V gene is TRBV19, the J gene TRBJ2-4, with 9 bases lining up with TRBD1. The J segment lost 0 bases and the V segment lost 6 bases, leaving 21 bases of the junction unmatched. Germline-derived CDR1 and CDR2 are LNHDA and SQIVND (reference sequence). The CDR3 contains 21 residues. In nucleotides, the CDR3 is TGTGCCAGTAGGGAAAATAGGGGGTTGAGAGGACAGGGGTTAGCCAAAAACATTCAGTACTTC. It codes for CASRENRGLRGQGLAKNIQYF.

This CDR3 reads CASSLGLAGRTDTQYF. The CDR3 DNA sequence: TGTGCCAGCAGCCTCGGACTAGCGGGGAGGACAGATACGCAGTATTTT. V gene TRBV11-3 combines with J gene TRBJ2-3, with 12 nucleotides matching TRBD2. J gave up 3 bases and V 5 bases, and 6 bases lay outside the gene matches. Germline values: CDR1 SGHNT, CDR2 YENEEA. The CDR3 contains 16 residues.

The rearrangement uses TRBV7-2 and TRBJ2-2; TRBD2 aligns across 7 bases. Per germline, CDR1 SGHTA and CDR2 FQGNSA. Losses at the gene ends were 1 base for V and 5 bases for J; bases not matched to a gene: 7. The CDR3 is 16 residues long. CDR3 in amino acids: CASSLVGTTWTGELFF. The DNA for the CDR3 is TGTGCCAGCAGCTTAGTGGGGACTACCTGGACCGGGGAGCTGTTTTTT.

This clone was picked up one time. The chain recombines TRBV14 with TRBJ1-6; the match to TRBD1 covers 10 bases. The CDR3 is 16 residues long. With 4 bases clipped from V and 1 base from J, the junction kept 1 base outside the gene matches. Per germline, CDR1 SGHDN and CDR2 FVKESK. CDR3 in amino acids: CASSRDRGSYNSPLHF. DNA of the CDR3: TGTGCCAGCAGCCGGGACAGGGGTTCCTATAATTCACCCCTCCACTTT.

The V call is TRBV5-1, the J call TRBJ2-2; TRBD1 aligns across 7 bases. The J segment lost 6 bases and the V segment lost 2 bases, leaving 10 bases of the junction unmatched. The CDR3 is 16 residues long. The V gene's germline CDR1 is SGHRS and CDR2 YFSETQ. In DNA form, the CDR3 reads TGCGCCAGCAGCTTCGCCCACAGGGGTCCGGCCGGGGAGCTGTTTTTT. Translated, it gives CASSFAHRGPAGELFF.

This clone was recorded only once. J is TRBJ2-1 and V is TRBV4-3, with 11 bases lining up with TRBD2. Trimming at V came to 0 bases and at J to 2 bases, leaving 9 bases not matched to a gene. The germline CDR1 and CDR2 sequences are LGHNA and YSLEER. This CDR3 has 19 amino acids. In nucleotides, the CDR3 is TGCGCCAGCAGCCAAGATTTTTTCGGGACTAGCGGACCCTACAATGAGCAGTTCTTC. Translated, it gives CASSQDFFGTSGPYNEQFF.

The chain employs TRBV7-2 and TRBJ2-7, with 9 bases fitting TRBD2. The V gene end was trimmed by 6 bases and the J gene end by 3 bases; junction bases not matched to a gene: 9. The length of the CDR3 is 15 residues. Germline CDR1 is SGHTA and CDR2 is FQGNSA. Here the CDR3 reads CASSPPFSGSYEQYF. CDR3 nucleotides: TGTGCCAGCAGTCCCCCGTTTAGCGGGAGCTACGAGCAGTACTTC.

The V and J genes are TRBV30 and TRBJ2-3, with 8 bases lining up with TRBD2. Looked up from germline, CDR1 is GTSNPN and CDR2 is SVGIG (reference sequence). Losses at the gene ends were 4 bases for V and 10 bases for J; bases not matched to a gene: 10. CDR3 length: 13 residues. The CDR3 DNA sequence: TGTGCCTGGAAAGCGGGAGTGATTTTCCCGCAGTATTTT. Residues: CAWKAGVIFPQYF.

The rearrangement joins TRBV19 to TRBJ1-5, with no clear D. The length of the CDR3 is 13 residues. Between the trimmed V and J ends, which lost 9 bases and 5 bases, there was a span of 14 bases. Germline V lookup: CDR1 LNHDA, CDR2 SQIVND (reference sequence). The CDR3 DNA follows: TGTGCCAGCAACCGGGTAGTAGATCAGCCCCAGCATTTT. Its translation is CASNRVVDQPQHF.

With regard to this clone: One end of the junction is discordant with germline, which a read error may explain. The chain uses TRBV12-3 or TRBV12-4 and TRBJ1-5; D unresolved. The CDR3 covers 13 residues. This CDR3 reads CASSFRLNRPQHF. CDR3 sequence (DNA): TGTGCCAGCAGTTTCAGGCTTAATCGGCCCCAGCATTTT.

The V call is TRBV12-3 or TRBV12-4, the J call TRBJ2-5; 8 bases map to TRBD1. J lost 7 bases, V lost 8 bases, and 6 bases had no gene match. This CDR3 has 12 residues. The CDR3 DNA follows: TGTGCCAGCGGACAGGGATTTGGGACCCAGTACTTC. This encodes CASGQGFGTQYF.

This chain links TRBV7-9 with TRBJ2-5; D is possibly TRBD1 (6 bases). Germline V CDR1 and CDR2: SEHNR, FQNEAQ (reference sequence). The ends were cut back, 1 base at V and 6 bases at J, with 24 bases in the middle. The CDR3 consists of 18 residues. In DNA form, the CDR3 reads TGTGCCAGCAGCTTAGGCCCCTTGCGCCCGGGACACTCGAAGACCCAGTACTTC. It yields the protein CASSLGPLRPGHSKTQYF.

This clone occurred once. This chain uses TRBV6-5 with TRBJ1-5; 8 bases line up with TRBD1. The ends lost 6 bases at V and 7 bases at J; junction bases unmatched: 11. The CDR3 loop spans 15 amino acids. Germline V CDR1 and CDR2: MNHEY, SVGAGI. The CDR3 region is CASRTGASLGQPQHF. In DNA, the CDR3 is TGTGCCAGCAGGACAGGGGCCTCCCTCGGGCAGCCCCAGCATTTT.

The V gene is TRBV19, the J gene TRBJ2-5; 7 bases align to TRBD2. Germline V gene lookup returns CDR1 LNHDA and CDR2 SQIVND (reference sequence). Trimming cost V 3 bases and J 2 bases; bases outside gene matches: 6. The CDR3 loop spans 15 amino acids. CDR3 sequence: CASSILAGRQETQYF. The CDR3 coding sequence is TGTGCCAGTAGTATTTTAGCGGGTCGACAAGAGACCCAGTACTTC. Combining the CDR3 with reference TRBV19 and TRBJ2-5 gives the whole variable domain DGGITQSPKYLFRKEGQNVTLSCEQNLNHDAMYWYRQDPGQGLRLIYYSQIVNDFQKGDIAEGYSVSREKKESFPLTVTSAQKNPTAFYLCASSILAGRQETQYFGPGTRLLVL.

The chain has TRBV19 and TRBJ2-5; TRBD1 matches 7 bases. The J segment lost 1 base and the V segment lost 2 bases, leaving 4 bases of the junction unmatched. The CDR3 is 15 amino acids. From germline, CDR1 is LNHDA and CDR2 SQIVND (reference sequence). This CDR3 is CASSISGGSQETQYF. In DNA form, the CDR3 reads TGTGCCAGTAGTATATCAGGGGGAAGCCAAGAGACCCAGTACTTC.

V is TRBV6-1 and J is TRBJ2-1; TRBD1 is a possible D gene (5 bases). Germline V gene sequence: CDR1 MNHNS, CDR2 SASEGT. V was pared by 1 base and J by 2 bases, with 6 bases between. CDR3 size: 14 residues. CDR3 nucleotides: TGTGCCAGCAGTGAAGGGGGCCCCTACAATGAGCAGTTCTTC. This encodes CASSEGGPYNEQFF.

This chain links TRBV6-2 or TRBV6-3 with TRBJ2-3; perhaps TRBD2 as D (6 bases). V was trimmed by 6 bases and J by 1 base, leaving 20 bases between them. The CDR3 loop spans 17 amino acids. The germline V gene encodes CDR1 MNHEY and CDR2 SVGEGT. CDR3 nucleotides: TGTGCCAGCAGCCCGGCGGGTAGCGGAGGGGGCACAGATACGCAGTATTTT. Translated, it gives CASSPAGSGGGTDTQYF.

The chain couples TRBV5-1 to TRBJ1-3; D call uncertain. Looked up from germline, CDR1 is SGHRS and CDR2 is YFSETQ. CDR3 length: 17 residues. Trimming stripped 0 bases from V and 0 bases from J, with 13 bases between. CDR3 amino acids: CASSLARDFGSGNTIYF. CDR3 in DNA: TGCGCCAGCAGCTTGGCCCGGGATTTCGGCTCTGGAAACACCATATATTTT.

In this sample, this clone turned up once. The DNA of the CDR3 is TGTGCCAGTAGTATAGCGGGGGAGGGAAACATTCAGTACTTC. Encoded protein: CASSIAGEGNIQYF. The chain employs TRBV19 and TRBJ2-4, with 7 bases that match TRBD2. V lost 1 base, J lost 6 bases, and 3 bases stayed unmatched. The CDR3 loop spans 14 amino acids. Germline V gene lookup returns CDR1 LNHDA and CDR2 SQIVND (reference sequence).

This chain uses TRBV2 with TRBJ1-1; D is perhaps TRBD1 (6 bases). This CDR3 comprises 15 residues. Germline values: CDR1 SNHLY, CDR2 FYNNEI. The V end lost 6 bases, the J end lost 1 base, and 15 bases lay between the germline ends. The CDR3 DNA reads TGTGCCAGCAGCGGAGGGGGGGTCCGGAACACTGAAGCTTTCTTT. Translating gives CASSGGGVRNTEAFF.

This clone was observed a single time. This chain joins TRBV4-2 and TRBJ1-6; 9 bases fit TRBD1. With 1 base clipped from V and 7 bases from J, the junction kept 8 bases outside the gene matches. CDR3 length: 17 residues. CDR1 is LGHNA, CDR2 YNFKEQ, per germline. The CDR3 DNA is TGTGCCAGCAGCCAAGTAACTCCCGGGACAGGGAATTCACCCCTCCACTTT. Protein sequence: CASSQVTPGTGNSPLHF.